This TCR beta chain was sequenced during a study of T cell repertoires in cytomegalovirus infection. CDR1 is SGHTA, CDR2 FQGNSA, per germline. V lost 6 bases to trimming and J lost 8 bases; unmatched junction nucleotides: 12. The CDR3 extends over 16 amino acids. MiXCR, applied by TCRdb to the reads, yields one record per CDR3 protein. This sample has hundreds of thousands of distinct CDR3 sequences; approximately 10% occur once, and the top ten carry roughly 10%. This clonotype was found many times. This clonotype was obtained from a human donor in good health (CMV status not recorded). Some clones in this sample may be carry-over from other donors' samples. Sequences were obtained from PBMCs. The chain employs TRBV7-2 and TRBJ2-1; 11 bases are shared with TRBD2. The CDR3: CASRDPWLAGGDEQFF. The CDR3 coding sequence is TGTGCCAGCAGGGACCCGTGGCTAGCGGGAGGAGATGAGCAGTTCTTC.